This T cell receptor beta chain derives from a study of cytomegalovirus exposure and HLA in healthy donors. The CDR3 totals 14 residues. The germline CDR1 and CDR2 sequences are GTSNPN and SVGIG (reference sequence). Trimming at V came to 1 base and at J to 5 bases, leaving 5 bases not matched to a gene. Clones were sequenced by immunoSEQ multiplex PCR, and TCRdb holds only the in-frame ones, with some missing. Of 120,000 to 150,000 clones in the sample, roughly nine tenths were seen once. Study-wide results and limits: The authors listed 150 to 200 TCR beta chains as cytomegalovirus-associated.

For this clone: Antigen unknown.

The chain links TRBV30 to TRBJ2-5; 9 positions agree with TRBD1. Sequenced input: PBMCs. This sequence originates from a man between 18 and 35 years old in good health and CMV-seronegative. The CDR3 sequence: CAWSGYRGRETQYF. The CDR3 nucleotides are TGTGCCTGGAGTGGGTACAGGGGGCGGGAGACCCAGTACTTC.